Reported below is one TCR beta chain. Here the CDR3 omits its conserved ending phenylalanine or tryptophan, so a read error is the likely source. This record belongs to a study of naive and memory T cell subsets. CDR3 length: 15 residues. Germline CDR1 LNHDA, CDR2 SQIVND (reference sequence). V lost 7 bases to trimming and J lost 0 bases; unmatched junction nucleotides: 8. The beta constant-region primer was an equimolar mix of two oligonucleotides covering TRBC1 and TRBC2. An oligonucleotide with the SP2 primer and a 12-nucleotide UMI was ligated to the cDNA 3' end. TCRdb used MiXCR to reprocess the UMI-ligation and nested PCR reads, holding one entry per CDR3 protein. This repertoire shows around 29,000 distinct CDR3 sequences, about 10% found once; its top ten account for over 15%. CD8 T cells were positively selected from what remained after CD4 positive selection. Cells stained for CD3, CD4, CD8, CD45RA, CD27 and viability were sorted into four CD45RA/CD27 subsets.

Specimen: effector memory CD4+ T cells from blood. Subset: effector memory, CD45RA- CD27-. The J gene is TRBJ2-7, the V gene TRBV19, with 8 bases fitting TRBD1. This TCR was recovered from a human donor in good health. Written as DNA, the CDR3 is TGTGCCAGTACCGCAGGGACAGGAAACTCCTACGAGCAGTACTAC. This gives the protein CASTAGTGNSYEQYY.